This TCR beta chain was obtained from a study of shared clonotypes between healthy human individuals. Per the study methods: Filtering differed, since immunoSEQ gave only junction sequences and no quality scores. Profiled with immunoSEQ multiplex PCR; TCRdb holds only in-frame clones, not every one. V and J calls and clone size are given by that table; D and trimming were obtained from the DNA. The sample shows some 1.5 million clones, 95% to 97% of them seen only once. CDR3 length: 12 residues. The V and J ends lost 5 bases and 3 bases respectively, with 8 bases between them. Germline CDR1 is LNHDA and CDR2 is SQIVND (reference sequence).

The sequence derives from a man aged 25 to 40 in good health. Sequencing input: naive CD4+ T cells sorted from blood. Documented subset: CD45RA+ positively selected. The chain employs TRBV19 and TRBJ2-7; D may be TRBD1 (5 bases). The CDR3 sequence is CASSADSYEQYF. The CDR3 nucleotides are TGTGCCAGTAGTGCCGACAGCTACGAGCAGTACTTC.